What follows are 18 T cell receptor beta chains derived from one specimen sequenced in a study of blood T cell repertoires in COVID-19. Data came from immunoSEQ multiplex PCR; TCRdb stores just in-frame clones and leaves some out. The sample yields 140,000 or so clones, roughly 86% seen once. The sample was peripheral blood. The receptors originated from a man between 65 and 85 years old with acute or convalescent COVID-19.

The rearrangement uses TRBV2 and TRBJ2-1; a weak D match, TRBD1 (7 bases). CDR3 length equals 13 residues. V lost 4 bases and J 9 bases, leaving 13 bases between the germline ends. CDR1 and CDR2 from the germline V gene are SNHLY and FYNNEI. The CDR3 sequence is CASSVYRGGEQFF. The CDR3 bases are TGTGCCAGCAGTGTTTACAGGGGAGGTGAGCAGTTCTTC.

The CDR3 DNA reads TGTGCCAGTAGTGCTGACAGGGTCGGCACTGAAGCTTTCTTT. Translating it yields CASSADRVGTEAFF. The chain uses TRBV19 and TRBJ1-1, with TRBD1 identical over 7 bases. Germline V lookup: CDR1 LNHDA, CDR2 SQIVND (reference sequence). This CDR3 contains 14 residues. J lost 4 bases, V lost 5 bases, and 7 bases had no gene match.

The V gene is TRBV7-2, the J gene TRBJ1-1, with D possibly matching TRBD1 (6 bases). The CDR3 spans 14 residues. Germline lookup yields CDR1 SGHTA and CDR2 FQGNSA. Trimming shortened V by 5 bases and J by 1 base, and 11 bases separated the two germline ends. CDR3 sequence: CASSGDRRNTEAFF. CDR3 DNA: TGTGCCAGCAGCGGCGACAGGCGGAACACTGAAGCTTTCTTT.

This sequence joins TRBV5-1 and TRBJ1-6; 9 bases map to TRBD1. CDR3 length: 15 residues. V trimming: 4 bases; J trimming: 7 bases; junction bases outside the gene matches: 6. Germline CDR1 SGHRS, CDR2 YFSETQ. Here the CDR3 DNA reads TGCGCCAGCAGCCCGGGACAGGGAGGCAATTCACCCCTCCACTTT. Translating gives CASSPGQGGNSPLHF.

This chain links TRBV24-1 with TRBJ2-1; 7 bases are shared with TRBD1. The CDR3 extends over 13 amino acids. Per germline, CDR1 KGHDR and CDR2 SFDVKD. V was pared by 5 bases and J by 6 bases, with 3 bases of the junction left unmatched. The CDR3 coding sequence is TGTGCCACCAGTGGGACAGGAGCCAATGAGCAGTTCTTC. Its protein product is CATSGTGANEQFF.

V gene TRBV5-1 combines with J gene TRBJ2-4, with 11 bases fitting TRBD1. V lost 3 bases, J lost 12 bases, and 5 bases stayed unmatched. CDR3 length: 13 residues. CDR1 and CDR2 (germline): SGHRS, YFSETQ. In nucleotides, the CDR3 is TGCGCCAGCAGCTCGGAAGGACAGGGGGCTCAGTACTTC. Translation: CASSSEGQGAQYF.

This rearrangement joins TRBV5-1 to TRBJ2-5, with 9 bases fitting TRBD2. V lost 3 bases to trimming and J lost 4 bases; unmatched junction nucleotides: 13. Germline CDR1 is SGHRS and CDR2 is YFSETQ. The CDR3 sequence is 17 residues long. CDR3 sequence reads: CASSWTSGRRLGETQYF. CDR3 in DNA: TGCGCCAGCAGCTGGACCAGCGGGAGGAGGTTGGGAGAGACCCAGTACTTC.

The chain employs TRBV12-3 or TRBV12-4 and TRBJ2-7; D not resolved. Trimming took off 4 bases at V and 3 bases at J, with 7 bases between the two ends. The CDR3 is 12 residues long. The CDR3 nucleotides read TGTGCCAGCAGTTGGGCCCTCTACGAGCAGTACTTC. Amino acids: CASSWALYEQYF.

The rearrangement uses TRBV12-3 or TRBV12-4 and TRBJ1-1, with D unclear. The CDR3 totals 13 residues. Trimming shortened V by 3 bases and J by 2 bases, and 7 bases separated the two germline ends. This chain's CDR3 is CASSFGGNTEAFF. CDR3 DNA sequence: TGTGCCAGCAGTTTCGGAGGAAACACTGAAGCTTTCTTT.

The CDR3 nucleotides are TGCGCCAGCAGCTTGGGTACTAGCGGGGGGGAGACCCAGTACTTC. Its protein is CASSLGTSGGETQYF. V and J are TRBV5-1 and TRBJ2-5; 12 bases align to TRBD2. Trimming cost V 0 bases and J 5 bases; bases outside gene matches: 2. CDR1 and CDR2 from the germline V gene are SGHRS and YFSETQ. The CDR3 loop spans 15 amino acids.

The J gene is TRBJ2-5, the V gene TRBV27; 12 bases are a match to TRBD2. Germline V gene sequence: CDR1 MNHEY, CDR2 SMNVEV (reference sequence). V lost 2 bases and J lost 2; bases outside the gene matches: 9. The CDR3 is 18 residues long. CDR3 residues: CASSLTSGGSDIQETQYF. CDR3 nucleotide sequence: TGTGCCAGCAGTTTAACTAGCGGGGGGTCAGATATACAAGAGACCCAGTACTTC.

The chain employs TRBV27 and TRBJ2-1, with D maybe TRBD1 (6 bases). CDR3 size: 15 residues. The V gene's germline CDR1 is MNHEY and CDR2 SMNVEV (reference sequence). The V gene lost 3 bases and the J gene lost 7 bases, with 16 bases spanning the gap. Here the CDR3 DNA reads TGTGCCAGCAGTTTCTCGCGGACAGCACTTAATGAGCAGTTCTTC. Amino acids: CASSFSRTALNEQFF.

The CDR3 DNA reads TGCGCCAGCAGCTTGATTAGCGGGGGGGCGCGAGAGACCCAGTACTTC. This translates into CASSLISGGARETQYF. This rearrangement joins TRBV5-1 to TRBJ2-5; TRBD2 matches at 11 bases. This CDR3 is built from 16 residues. Germline V gene sequence: CDR1 SGHRS, CDR2 YFSETQ. V was pared by 1 base and J by 4 bases, with 6 bases of the junction left unmatched.

The sample holds a few counts of this clone. The CDR3 DNA is TGTGCCAGCAGTTTATCCCGAAGAGGTGGCTACACCTTC. Translating gives CASSLSRRGGYTF. This rearrangement joins TRBV27 to TRBJ1-2; D is undetermined. The germline V and J ends were trimmed by 0 bases and 7 bases, with 9 bases remaining between them. The CDR3 contains 13 residues. Germline V gene sequence: CDR1 MNHEY, CDR2 SMNVEV (reference sequence).

The chain has TRBV29-1 and TRBJ1-4; D not resolved. This CDR3 has 13 amino acids. CDR1 and CDR2 (germline): SQVTM, ANQGSEA. V gave up 4 bases and J gave up 5 bases, with 11 bases separating them. The CDR3 spells CSVVGQVNEKLFF. The CDR3 DNA reads as TGCAGCGTTGTCGGCCAGGTCAATGAAAAACTGTTTTTT.

The chain uses TRBV18 and TRBJ1-2; 8 positions agree with TRBD1. This CDR3 comprises 16 residues. CDR1 is KGHSH and CDR2 is LQKENI in the germline V gene. Losses at the gene ends were 2 bases for V and 2 bases for J; bases not matched to a gene: 7. The CDR3 region has the DNA TGTGCCAGCTCACCAAACCGGGACAGGACAAACTATGGCTACACCTTC. It codes for CASSPNRDRTNYGYTF. The whole variable domain, remainder taken from reference TRBV18 and TRBJ1-2, is NAGVMQNPRHLVRRRGQEARLRCSPMKGHSHVYWYRQLPEEGLKFMVYLQKENIIDESGMPKERFSAEFPKEGPSILRIQQVVRGDSAAYFCASSPNRDRTNYGYTFGSGTRLTVV.

CDR3 coding DNA: TGTGCCAGCAGCTCTCGACTAGCCTCCTCCTACGAGCAGTACTTC. Encoded protein: CASSSRLASSYEQYF. The chain couples TRBV5-4 to TRBJ2-7; 7 bases are shared with TRBD2. V lost 3 bases, J lost 0 bases, and 6 bases stayed unmatched. Per the germline V gene, CDR1 is SGHNT and CDR2 is YYREEE (reference sequence). This CDR3 comprises 15 residues.

This chain uses TRBV9 with TRBJ2-7, with D maybe TRBD2 (5 bases). The germline V gene has CDR1 SGDLS and CDR2 YYNGEE. V was trimmed by 5 bases and J by 2 bases, leaving 14 bases between them. The CDR3 length is 14 residues. CDR3 sequence (DNA): TGTGCCAGCAGGTATCGGGGTTACACCTACGAGCAGTACTTC. Translated: CASRYRGYTYEQYF.